This TCR beta chain was sequenced in a study of cytomegalovirus exposure and HLA in healthy donors. Points on this clone: What it recognizes is unknown.

The study's findings and limits: TCR beta sequences reportedly predicted most subjects' HLA-A and HLA-B alleles accurately. According to reports, the classifier identified cytomegalovirus status with high specificity and sensitivity. In a later analysis, common viral pathogens appeared linked to several of the most significant clusters.

With 60 Vbeta and 13 Jbeta primers, the PCR was carried out. The data were produced by immunoSEQ multiplex PCR, yet TCRdb's version contains in-frame clones alone and is incomplete. The profile covers about 35,000 clones, with roughly 80% appearing a single time and 5% to 6.5% taken by the ten largest. The CDR3 has 19 amino acids. J was trimmed by 5 bases and V by 8 bases; bases with no gene match: 22. CDR1 MRHNA and CDR2 SNTAGT come from the germline V gene. The receptor was derived from a male donor in good health and CMV-seronegative. The genes are TRBV6-4 and TRBJ2-5; 11 bases agree with TRBD2. The sample was PBMCs. DNA for the CDR3: TGTGCCAGCTTTGAGACTAGCGGGAATCAACCCGTTAACCTGGAGACCCAGTACTTC. Translated, it gives CASFETSGNQPVNLETQYF.